Listed below are T cell receptor beta chains from one sample, sequenced in a study of T cell responses to AZD1222 COVID-19 vaccine. Repertoires were generated with immunoSEQ multiplex PCR, while TCRdb's copy carries only in-frame clones and drops some. Seen here are about 140,000 clones, over 85% observed once, and the top ten hold just over 5%. The material sequenced was peripheral blood, taken on day 0 of AZD1222 vaccination. The origin of the receptors is an adult in good health. The CDR3 runs from the conserved cysteine through the conserved F or W. Fields, in order: clone size, V gene, J gene, D gene, CDR3 length, CDR3 DNA, CDR3 protein. D genes are given only for firm matches. Rows may omit the clone size; those that give it use once, few, many or a size class.

size: .
V: TRBV7-8
J: TRBJ2-1
D: .
length: 11
DNA: TGTGCCAGCAGTCTTCACAATGAGCAGTTCTTC
CDR3: CASSLHNEQFF

size: .
V: TRBV28
J: TRBJ2-1
D: .
length: 11
DNA: TGTGCCAGCAGTTTTGGAGGCCAGCAGTTCTTC
CDR3: CASSFGGQQFF

size: .
V: TRBV28
J: TRBJ1-1
D: .
length: 15
DNA: TGTGCCAGCAGCTCCTTGGGGCCCCGTGACACTGAAGCTTTCTTT
CDR3: CASSSLGPRDTEAFF

size: .
V: TRBV19
J: TRBJ1-3
D: .
length: 14
DNA: TGTGCCAGTAGTCGGCCCGGACGGGGAAACACCATATATTTT
CDR3: CASSRPGRGNTIYF

size: .
V: TRBV9
J: TRBJ2-1
D: TRBD2
length: 16
DNA: TGTGCCAGCAGCGTAGAAGTGACTAGCGGCTACAATGAGCAGTTCTTC
CDR3: CASSVEVTSGYNEQFF

size: .
V: TRBV11-2
J: TRBJ2-3
D: TRBD1
length: 15
DNA: TGTGCCAGCAGCGCGGACAGGGGAGAAATAGATACGCAGTATTTT
CDR3: CASSADRGEIDTQYF

size: .
V: TRBV4-2
J: TRBJ2-1
D: TRBD2
length: 17
DNA: TGTGCCAGCAGCCAGGACCGAAGGGTAGCGGGAGGAAATGAGCAGTTCTTC
CDR3: CASSQDRRVAGGNEQFF

size: .
V: TRBV5-1
J: TRBJ2-5
D: .
length: 15
DNA: TGCGCCAGCAGCTTGCGGGCAGGAGGAGGAGAGACCCAGTACTTC
CDR3: CASSLRAGGGETQYF

size: .
V: TRBV29-1
J: TRBJ2-7
D: .
length: 14
DNA: TGCAGCGTTGAAGAAGGGCAGGCACCCTACGAGCAGTACTTC
CDR3: CSVEEGQAPYEQYF

size: once
V: TRBV28
J: TRBJ1-1
D: .
length: 15
DNA: TGTGCCAGCAGCCCAAGGAGGGGTGTGAACACTGAAGCTTTCTTT
CDR3: CASSPRRGVNTEAFF

size: once
V: TRBV12-5
J: TRBJ2-1
D: .
length: 15
DNA: TGTGCTAGTGGTTTGCCAACCCGGGATCACAATGAGCAGTTCTTC
CDR3: CASGLPTRDHNEQFF

size: .
V: TRBV24-1
J: TRBJ2-1
D: .
length: 13
DNA: TGTGCCACCAGTGATTTGGCAGGGAATGAGCAGTTCTTC
CDR3: CATSDLAGNEQFF

size: .
V: TRBV19
J: TRBJ2-3
D: .
length: 20
DNA: TGTGCCAGTAGTGCAGAGGGGGGGGCGCCGTCTTCTCCTAGCACAGATACGCAGTATTTT
CDR3: CASSAEGGAPSSPSTDTQYF

size: .
V: TRBV7-7
J: TRBJ2-3
D: .
length: 14
DNA: TGTGCCAGCAGCGCGCACTTGTGGGCAGATACGCAGTATTTT
CDR3: CASSAHLWADTQYF

size: .
V: TRBV28
J: TRBJ1-5
D: .
length: 16
DNA: TGTGCCAGCAGACCCCCAGGGGCCTCCATCCTTCGGCCCCAGCATTTT
CDR3: CASRPPGASILRPQHF

size: .
V: TRBV21-1
J: TRBJ2-1
D: .
length: 16
DNA: TGTGCCAGCAGCGGACCTAGCGGGTGCTCCTACAATGAGCAGTTCTTC
CDR3: CASSGPSGCSYNEQFF

size: .
V: TRBV5-1
J: TRBJ2-2
D: .
length: 13
DNA: TGCGCCAGCAGCTTGGGGAATGGCGGGGAGCTGTTTTTT
CDR3: CASSLGNGGELFF

size: .
V: TRBV4-1
J: TRBJ2-2
D: .
length: 16
DNA: TGCGCCAGCAGCCAAGGGGGTTTCGCGAACACCGGGGAGCTGTTTTTT
CDR3: CASSQGGFANTGELFF

size: .
V: TRBV14
J: TRBJ2-1
D: TRBD2
length: 15
DNA: TGTGCCAGCAGCCGTCTAGCGGGAGGAGGAGATGAGCAGTTCTTC
CDR3: CASSRLAGGGDEQFF

size: .
V: TRBV12-3/TRBV12-4
J: TRBJ1-4
D: .
length: 13
DNA: TGTGCCAGCAGTTTGGGGAGGACTGAAAAACTGTTTTTT
CDR3: CASSLGRTEKLFF

size: .
V: TRBV4-2
J: TRBJ2-3
D: .
length: 16
DNA: TGTGCCAGCAGCCAAATCCGGGGGCAGAGCACAGATACGCAGTATTTT
CDR3: CASSQIRGQSTDTQYF

size: .
V: TRBV9
J: TRBJ2-5
D: .
length: 14
DNA: TGTGCCAGCAGCCCCCCGGACACCCAAGAGACCCAGTACTTC
CDR3: CASSPPDTQETQYF

size: .
V: TRBV6-5
J: TRBJ1-6
D: .
length: 14
DNA: TGTGCCAGCAGAAAGACAGATTATAATTCACCCCTCCACTTT
CDR3: CASRKTDYNSPLHF

size: .
V: TRBV7-8
J: TRBJ1-2
D: .
length: 15
DNA: TGTGCCAGCAGCTTAGCGCCCCAGGGAGGCTATGGCTACACCTTC
CDR3: CASSLAPQGGYGYTF

size: .
V: TRBV6-5
J: TRBJ1-5
D: .
length: 13
DNA: TGTGCCAGCAGGATGGGCCTATATCAGCCCCAGCATTTT
CDR3: CASRMGLYQPQHF

size: few
V: TRBV12-3/TRBV12-4
J: TRBJ1-1
D: .
length: 13
DNA: TGTGCCAGCAGTTTTGGGGGTTTCAGTGAAGCTTTCTTT
CDR3: CASSFGGFSEAFF

size: once
V: TRBV29-1
J: TRBJ1-1
D: TRBD1
length: 12
DNA: TGCAGCGTAGGACAGGGGGGCCCTGAAGCTTTTTTT
CDR3: CSVGQGGPEAFF

size: .
V: TRBV9
J: TRBJ1-6
D: .
length: 14
DNA: TGTGCCAGCAGCTCCGGGACATATAATTCACCCCTCCACTTT
CDR3: CASSSGTYNSPLHF

size: .
V: TRBV9
J: TRBJ2-3
D: .
length: 13
DNA: TGTGCCAGCAGCGTAAACCCTGCAGATACGCAGTATTTT
CDR3: CASSVNPADTQYF

size: .
V: TRBV19
J: TRBJ1-6
D: .
length: 14
DNA: TGTGCCAGTAACAGCGGAAACTATAATTCACCCCTCCACTTT
CDR3: CASNSGNYNSPLHF

size: .
V: TRBV18
J: TRBJ1-2
D: TRBD1
length: 15
DNA: TGTGCCAGCTCACCATCCGGGACAGGGGCCTATGGCTACACCTTC
CDR3: CASSPSGTGAYGYTF

size: .
V: TRBV28
J: TRBJ1-2
D: TRBD1
length: 17
DNA: TGTGCCAGCAGTTTACGCCCCCGTGGACAGGGGGCTTATGGCTACACCTTC
CDR3: CASSLRPRGQGAYGYTF

size: .
V: TRBV3-1/TRBV3-2
J: TRBJ1-2
D: TRBD1
length: 16
DNA: TGTGCCAGCAGCCCCTTACAGGGGGGTCTTACCTATGGCTACACCTTC
CDR3: CASSPLQGGLTYGYTF